This TCR beta chain was sequenced in a study of OX40 agonist ivuxolimab in advanced cancers. Study-wide background: A history of anti-PD-1, anti-PD-L1 or anti-CTLA-4 therapy was acceptable, and approximately 39% had some.

This clone has just one count. The antigen remains undetermined. This CDR3 is 14 amino acids long. Per germline, CDR1 LGHNA and CDR2 YNFKEQ. Trimming removed 1 base from V and 4 bases from J, with 11 bases in between. Clones were read by immunoSEQ multiplex PCR, and TCRdb kept only the in-frame ones, dropping some. The sample lists approximately 90,000 clones; about 89% were seen once. Peripheral blood came from all dose cohorts at three timepoints. Broader study findings: Expansion of clones was among the lowest in partial responders at 0.1-3.0 mg/kg.

The sample in question was CD4+ or CD8+ T cells sorted from blood, obtained in a trial of the OX40 agonist ivuxolimab. The chain recombines TRBV4-2 with TRBJ2-7, with D perhaps given as TRBD1 or TRBD2 (5 bases each). The clonotype originates from an adult with an advanced solid tumor such as melanoma, head and neck, liver or kidney cancer. The CDR3 loop is CASSQGRGPYEQYF. As DNA, the CDR3 is TGTGCCAGCAGCCAAGGACGGGGCCCGTACGAGCAGTACTTC.